This T cell receptor beta chain came from a study of cytomegalovirus exposure and HLA in healthy donors. This clone has just one count. In the PCR, 60 Vbeta and 13 Jbeta primers were used. Sequencing was performed with immunoSEQ multiplex PCR; in TCRdb, only in-frame clones are kept and a portion is missing. The repertoire consists of about 98,000 clones, with about four fifths occurring once and the leading ten covering 9.5% to 13%. The TCR originated in a man between 18 and 29 years old in good health and CMV-seropositive. The sample taken for sequencing was PBMCs.

The CDR3, as DNA: TGTGCCAGTTCGGACAGGTCGATCAATCAGCCCCAGCATTTT. Its protein is CASSDRSINQPQHF. The V call is TRBV28, the J call TRBJ1-5, with TRBD1 matching 7 bases. Germline V gives CDR1 MDHEN, CDR2 SYDVKM. Losses at the gene ends were 9 bases for V and 3 bases for J; bases not matched to a gene: 8. The CDR3 is made up of 14 amino acids.